This is a list of T cell receptor beta chains from one sample in a study of long-term antiretroviral therapy in people with HIV. Sequenced by immunoSEQ multiplex PCR; TCRdb stores in-frame clones only, minus some. Altogether around 27,000 clones are present, roughly 88% being singletons, with the ten largest covering roughly 5%. Sequenced here: unsorted PBMCs, sampled around 4.5 years after starting antiretroviral therapy. The receptors derive from a man aged 25-40 years with HIV. The CDR3 runs from the conserved cysteine through the conserved F or W. D genes are given only for firm matches. Size values are once, few and many counts, or a class for expanded clones, and some rows have none.

>TRBD1|TRBJ1-1|NA|TRBV5-4
CASSVDRVNTEAFF
TGTGCCAGCAGCGTTGACAGGGTGAACACTGAAGCTTTCTTT
>NA|TRBJ2-3|NA|TRBV29-1
CSVRGLSGTDTQYF
TGCAGCGTCCGGGGCCTGAGCGGCACAGATACGCAGTATTTT
>NA|TRBJ2-2|NA|TRBV29-1
CSVPAANTGELFF
TGCAGCGTTCCAGCGGCGAACACCGGGGAGCTGTTTTTT
>NA|TRBJ2-5|NA|TRBV6-5
CASSGSRETQYF
TGTGCCAGCAGCGGGAGCAGGGAGACCCAGTACTTC
>NA|TRBJ2-5|NA|TRBV6-6
CASSTPPGPGPQSQYF
TGTGCCAGCAGTACCCCCCCGGGGCCCGGACCACAATCCCAGTACTTC
>TRBD1|TRBJ2-5|NA|TRBV7-2
CASSLGQEETQYF
TGTGCCAGCAGCTTGGGACAGGAAGAGACCCAGTACTTC
>TRBD2|TRBJ2-2|once|TRBV30
CAWRGGSGSGGELFF
TGTGCCTGGCGAGGTGGTAGCGGGAGTGGCGGGGAGCTGTTTTTT
>TRBD1|TRBJ2-7|NA|TRBV9
CASSVGDRDYEQYF
TGTGCCAGCAGCGTAGGGGACAGAGACTACGAGCAGTACTTC
>TRBD2|TRBJ2-7|NA|TRBV7-3
CASSPSGSREQYF
TGTGCCAGCAGCCCTAGCGGGAGTCGCGAGCAGTACTTC
>NA|TRBJ2-1|NA|TRBV7-2
CASSWTGPYNEQFF
TGTGCCAGCAGTTGGACGGGGCCGTATAATGAGCAGTTCTTC
>NA|TRBJ1-1|NA|TRBV11-1
CASSTLGPLKAFF
TGTGCCAGCAGCACCCTGGGACCTTTGAAAGCTTTCTTT
>NA|TRBJ2-7|few|TRBV16
CASSPTREQYF
TGTGCCAGCAGCCCGACCCGCGAGCAGTACTTC
>NA|TRBJ2-1|NA|TRBV2
CASRRAAGSNEQFF
TGTGCCAGCAGGCGGGCCGCGGGGAGCAATGAGCAGTTCTTC
>NA|TRBJ1-5|NA|TRBV16
CASSQSADFSNQPQHF
TGTGCCAGCAGCCAATCGGCAGATTTTAGCAATCAGCCCCAGCATTTT
>NA|TRBJ2-1|NA|TRBV4-2
CASSQSSFEQFF
TGTGCCAGCAGCCAATCGTCATTTGAGCAGTTCTTC
>TRBD2|TRBJ2-7|NA|TRBV29-1
CSVKAGTSGYEQYF
TGCAGCGTGAAGGCCGGGACTAGCGGCTACGAGCAGTACTTC
>TRBD1|TRBJ1-2|NA|TRBV9
CASTYLGQGVGGYTF
TGTGCCAGCACCTACTTGGGACAGGGGGTAGGAGGCTACACCTTC
>NA|TRBJ1-4|once|TRBV21-1
CASNRDRGDEKLFF
TGTGCCAGCAACCGGGACAGGGGAGATGAAAAACTGTTTTTT
>NA|TRBJ2-1|once|TRBV9
CASSVAQGNAPYNEQFF
TGTGCCAGCAGCGTAGCACAGGGCAACGCTCCCTACAATGAGCAGTTCTTC
>NA|TRBJ2-1|once|TRBV15
CATSRANSNEQFF
TGTGCCACCAGCAGAGCCAACAGTAATGAGCAGTTCTTC
>NA|TRBJ1-4|NA|TRBV7-3
CASSFGALSPNEKLFF
TGTGCCAGCAGCTTCGGAGCCCTATCACCAAATGAAAAACTGTTTTTT
>NA|TRBJ1-2|NA|TRBV6-5
CASSSSDGPLGYGYTF
TGTGCCAGCAGTTCCAGCGACGGGCCCCTTGGCTATGGCTACACCTTC
>NA|TRBJ2-7|NA|TRBV5-6
CASSLGGGGPSEQYF
TGTGCCAGCAGCTTGGGGGGAGGGGGGCCGTCCGAGCAGTACTTC
>NA|TRBJ1-4|NA|TRBV11-2
CASSLVAATNEKLFF
TGTGCCAGCAGCTTAGTGGCAGCAACTAATGAAAAACTGTTTTTT
>NA|TRBJ2-7|NA|TRBV14
CASSPGAGSWSEQYF
TGTGCCAGCTCCCCGGGCGCGGGGTCGTGGAGCGAGCAGTACTTC